Each of the 32 T cell receptor beta chains below was sequenced from the same sample in a study of siplizumab effects on memory and regulatory T cells. Method: immunoSEQ multiplex PCR; TCRdb's copy keeps in-frame clones and lacks some. The data contain 55,000 to 65,000 clones, around 97% of them seen just once; the ten biggest clones take up around 0.99%. The material sequenced was naive CD8+ T cells sorted from blood. The receptors stem from a human donor in good health.

J is TRBJ2-7 and V is TRBV5-4; no clear D gene. The CDR3 has 12 residues. Germline-derived CDR1 and CDR2 are SGHNT and YYREEE (reference sequence). Trimming cost V 2 bases and J 1 base, with 4 bases left between them. Here the CDR3 DNA reads TGTGCCAGCAGCTTATCATCCTACGAGCAGTACTTC. It codes for CASSLSSYEQYF.

This clone appeared a single time. V and J are TRBV27 and TRBJ2-7; 15 bases fit TRBD2. With 5 bases clipped from V and 7 bases from J, the junction kept 6 bases outside the gene matches. Germline CDR1 reads MNHEY; CDR2 reads SMNVEV (reference sequence). The CDR3 runs 15 residues. The CDR3 nucleotides read TGTGCCAGCAGTATACGGACTAGCGGGAGGGAAGAGCAGTACTTC. This gives the protein CASSIRTSGREEQYF.

The chain carries TRBV7-6 and TRBJ1-2, with D tentatively TRBD1 (6 bases). The germline V gene encodes CDR1 SGHVS and CDR2 FNYEAQ. The V end was cut by 5 bases, the J end by 2 bases, with 21 bases between. This CDR3 contains 17 residues. Here the CDR3 reads CASSSRDNNAGNYGYTF. Written as DNA, the CDR3 is TGTGCCAGCAGCAGCCGGGACAACAACGCGGGGAACTATGGCTACACCTTC.

The chain links TRBV7-8 to TRBJ2-3; D not certain. Germline CDR1 reads SGHVS; CDR2 reads FQNEAQ. This CDR3 has 13 residues. The V gene lost 3 bases and the J gene lost 2 bases, with 6 bases spanning the gap. The DNA of the CDR3 is TGTGCCAGCAGCTTTGTCACCACAGATACGCAGTATTTT. Amino acids: CASSFVTTDTQYF.

The rearrangement joins TRBV7-9 to TRBJ2-7, with TRBD1 matching 9 bases. The CDR3 contains 13 residues. Germline-derived CDR1 and CDR2 are SEHNR and FQNEAQ (reference sequence). The ends lost 5 bases at V and 4 bases at J; junction bases unmatched: 3. The CDR3 nucleotides read TGTGCCAGCAGCCAGGACAGGGGTTACGAGCAGTACTTC. This sequence encodes CASSQDRGYEQYF.

V usage is TRBV2 and J usage is TRBJ1-2; D is possibly TRBD1 (5 bases). Germline V gives CDR1 SNHLY, CDR2 FYNNEI. The CDR3 has 15 amino acids. Trimming removed 11 bases from V and 8 bases from J, with 27 bases in between. The CDR3 nucleotides read TGTGCCGGCCAATCTGAGACAGAGTTTCTGGGCGGCTACACCTTC. Its protein product is CAGQSETEFLGGYTF.

The rearrangement uses TRBV4-1 and TRBJ2-5; D is unclear. Germline V gene lookup returns CDR1 MGHRA and CDR2 YSYEKL. The CDR3 extends over 11 amino acids. Trimming removed 5 bases from V and 5 bases from J, with 6 bases in between. The CDR3, as DNA: TGCGCCAGCAGCATTTCGGAGACCCAGTACTTC. Amino acid sequence: CASSISETQYF.

V gene TRBV5-6 combines with J gene TRBJ2-2; TRBD2 matches 13 bases. Germline V gives CDR1 SGHDT, CDR2 YYEEEE. The junction had 9 bases not matched to a gene; V was cut back by 3 bases and J by 4 bases. The CDR3 covers 18 residues. The CDR3 loop is CASSSTSGRAQSTGELFF. The CDR3 region has the DNA TGTGCCAGCAGCTCTACTAGCGGGAGGGCCCAGAGCACCGGGGAGCTGTTTTTT.

The CDR3 bases are TGTGCCAGCAGCGCGGCTAGCGTGAACACCGGGGAGCTGTTTTTT. Translated: CASSAASVNTGELFF. The chain couples TRBV9 to TRBJ2-2; D possibly corresponds to TRBD2 (6 bases). Germline V lookup: CDR1 SGDLS, CDR2 YYNGEE. This CDR3 comprises 15 residues. V gave up 3 bases and J gave up 1 base, with 10 bases separating them. Based on the CDR3 plus reference TRBV9 and TRBJ2-2, the full variable domain is DSGVTQTPKHLITATGQRVTLRCSPRSGDLSVYWYQQSLDQGLQFLIQYYNGEERAKGNILERFSAQQFPDLHSELNLSSLELGDSALYFCASSAASVNTGELFFGEGSRLTVL.

V gene TRBV15 combines with J gene TRBJ2-1, with D tentatively TRBD2 (5 bases). Germline CDR1 is LNHNV and CDR2 is YYDKDF (reference sequence). CDR3 size: 13 residues. The V and J ends lost 0 bases and 8 bases respectively, with 8 bases between them. CDR3: CATSRELVDEQFF. In nucleotides, the CDR3 is TGTGCCACCAGCAGAGAACTAGTCGATGAGCAGTTCTTC.

V usage is TRBV2 and J usage is TRBJ2-7; tentative D call: TRBD2 (6 bases). Germline CDR1 reads SNHLY; CDR2 reads FYNNEI. The ends were cut back, 6 bases at V and 0 bases at J, with 12 bases in the middle. The CDR3 is 14 residues long. The CDR3 bases are TGTGCCAGCAGACCCGGGACTCTCTCCTACGAGCAGTACTTC. This encodes CASRPGTLSYEQYF.

This rearrangement joins TRBV10-3 to TRBJ2-6, with D unresolved. Per the germline V gene, CDR1 is ENHRY and CDR2 is SYGVKD. V lost 0 bases to trimming and J lost 1 base, with 7 bases between them. CDR3 size: 16 residues. Written as DNA, the CDR3 is TGTGCCATCAGTGAGTCGGACGGGTCTGGGGCCAACGTCCTGACTTTC. Amino acids: CAISESDGSGANVLTF.

V and J are TRBV28 and TRBJ1-6; D unresolved. The V gene lost 3 bases and the J gene lost 10 bases, with 10 bases spanning the gap. This CDR3 spans 13 amino acids. Germline CDR1 is MDHEN and CDR2 is SYDVKM. The CDR3 is CASSFAFTSPLHF. For the CDR3, the DNA is TGTGCCAGCAGTTTCGCTTTCACCTCACCCCTCCACTTT.

The V and J genes are TRBV29-1 and TRBJ2-3; 7 bases fit TRBD1. The CDR3 is 14 residues long. V was clipped by 8 bases and J by 4 bases; unmatched bases: 12. Germline V lookup: CDR1 SQVTM, CDR2 ANQGSEA. CDR3 in amino acids: CSCWADRAPDTQYF. The DNA for the CDR3 is TGCAGCTGTTGGGCCGACAGGGCTCCAGATACGCAGTATTTT.

The chain uses TRBV7-9 and TRBJ2-2; the D is unclear. V was pared by 3 bases and J by 7 bases, with 6 bases between. The CDR3 is 12 amino acids. CDR1 is SEHNR and CDR2 is FQNEAQ in the germline V gene (reference sequence). The CDR3 DNA follows: TGTGCCAGCAGCTTGAGGAGCGGGGAGCTGTTTTTT. The encoded protein is CASSLRSGELFF. The whole variable domain, remainder taken from reference TRBV7-9 and TRBJ2-2, is DTGVSQNPRHKITKRGQNVTFRCDPISEHNRLYWYRQTLGQGPEFLTYFQNEAQLEKSRLLSDRFSAERPKGSFSTLEIQRTEQGDSAMYLCASSLRSGELFFGEGSRLTVL.

J is TRBJ2-7 and V is TRBV4-1; D may correspond to TRBD1 or TRBD2 (5 bases each). The CDR3 contains 13 residues. Germline V gives CDR1 MGHRA, CDR2 YSYEKL. Trimming pared 5 bases from V and 2 bases from J, leaving 10 bases between. The CDR3 sequence: CASSDTGPYEQYF. Here the CDR3 DNA reads TGCGCCAGCAGCGACACGGGACCCTACGAGCAGTACTTC.

V usage is TRBV11-3 and J usage is TRBJ2-3; no clear D gene. V gave up 4 bases and J gave up 4 bases, with 6 bases separating them. Germline loops: CDR1 SGHNT, CDR2 YENEEA. CDR3 length: 12 amino acids. CDR3 nucleotides: TGTGCCAGCAGCTCAGGCTCAGATACGCAGTATTTT. Translation gives CASSSGSDTQYF.

CDR3 nucleotide sequence: TGTGCCAGCAGCCTCACGGATGGCAATGAGCAGTTCTTC. Translation gives CASSLTDGNEQFF. The chain combines TRBV7-9 with TRBJ2-1; D gene unclear. Trimming took 5 bases from V and 6 from J, leaving 11 bases between them. The CDR3 runs 13 residues. CDR1 and CDR2 (germline): SEHNR, FQNEAQ (reference sequence).

The chain combines TRBV7-3 with TRBJ2-1; D is unclear. The CDR3 sequence is 15 residues long. Trimming stripped 6 bases from V and 0 bases from J, with 12 bases between. Looked up from germline, CDR1 is SGHTA and CDR2 is FQGTGA. The CDR3 reads CASSPDPRSYNEQFF. CDR3 sequence (DNA): TGTGCCAGCAGTCCGGACCCTCGCTCCTACAATGAGCAGTTCTTC.

The genes are TRBV29-1 and TRBJ2-3; TRBD2 matches at 9 bases. Looked up from germline, CDR1 is SQVTM and CDR2 is ANQGSEA. V shed 6 bases and J 5 bases; nucleotides not matched to a gene: 6. This CDR3 spans 13 amino acids. As DNA, the CDR3 is TGCAGCGTCGTAGCGGGAGTTGGAGATACGCAGTATTTT. It translates to CSVVAGVGDTQYF.

The chain uses TRBV4-2 and TRBJ1-5; maybe TRBD1 (5 bases). CDR3 length: 13 amino acids. Per germline, CDR1 LGHNA and CDR2 YNFKEQ. V lost 4 bases to trimming and J lost 4 bases, with 8 bases between them. The CDR3 is CASSPRQNQPQHF. The CDR3 nucleotides are TGTGCCAGCAGCCCAAGACAGAATCAGCCCCAGCATTTT.

The CDR3 region has the DNA TGTGCCAGCAGTTTAAGGGGCAGTATCTACGAGCAGTACTTC. This translates into CASSLRGSIYEQYF. This chain connects TRBV28 to TRBJ2-7; a weak D match, TRBD1 (5 bases). There are 14 residues in the CDR3. Germline lookup yields CDR1 MDHEN and CDR2 SYDVKM. Trimming removed 2 bases from V and 3 bases from J, with 11 bases in between.

V usage is TRBV4-1 and J usage is TRBJ2-6; D remains unclear. Germline V gene lookup returns CDR1 MGHRA and CDR2 YSYEKL. The V and J ends lost 9 bases and 0 bases respectively, with 12 bases between them. The CDR3 spans 15 residues. The CDR3 loop is CASWDPSSGANVLTF. The CDR3 DNA reads as TGCGCCAGTTGGGATCCTAGCTCTGGGGCCAACGTCCTGACTTTC.

This clone was recorded a few times. V and J are TRBV27 and TRBJ1-1; 8 bases are a match to TRBD1. The germline gives CDR1 MNHEY, CDR2 SMNVEV (reference sequence). The CDR3 length is 13 residues. With V trimmed by 4 bases and J by 3 bases, 1 base remained unmatched. This CDR3 is CASSWTGYTEAFF. CDR3 DNA sequence: TGTGCCAGCAGTTGGACAGGGTACACTGAAGCTTTCTTT.

The chain couples TRBV10-2 to TRBJ2-7; D is ambiguous. This CDR3 spans 11 amino acids. Per germline, CDR1 WSHSY and CDR2 SAAADI. The ends were cut back, 1 base at V and 3 bases at J, with 1 base in the middle. Written as DNA, the CDR3 is TGCGCCAGCAGTGAGTACTACGAGCAGTACTTC. Its protein is CASSEYYEQYF.

The CDR3 DNA sequence: TGTGCCAGCAGTTTTTTCGCCGGCGGCGGCTACGAGCAGTACTTC. Translating it yields CASSFFAGGGYEQYF. This chain connects TRBV27 to TRBJ2-7; D is unclear. Germline values: CDR1 MNHEY, CDR2 SMNVEV (reference sequence). This CDR3 comprises 15 residues. Trimming pared 3 bases from V and 3 bases from J, leaving 15 bases between.

The chain couples TRBV5-1 to TRBJ2-5; 12 nucleotides line up with TRBD1. Per the germline V gene, CDR1 is SGHRS and CDR2 is YFSETQ. V shed 4 bases and J 5 bases; nucleotides not matched to a gene: 6. There are 15 residues in the CDR3. In nucleotides, the CDR3 is TGCGCCAGCAGCGCGGGACAGGGGGCGGGGGAGACCCAGTACTTC. Residues: CASSAGQGAGETQYF.

This clone appeared once. This chain links TRBV10-3 with TRBJ2-3; D unclear. This CDR3 contains 15 residues. The V end lost 0 bases, the J end lost 4 bases, and 11 bases lay between the germline ends. Germline CDR1 reads ENHRY; CDR2 reads SYGVKD. The CDR3 loop reads CAISESPDLADTQYF. The CDR3 nucleotides are TGTGCCATCAGTGAGTCTCCGGATTTGGCAGATACGCAGTATTTT.

This rearrangement joins TRBV18 to TRBJ2-3; 10 positions match TRBD2. The CDR3 spans 17 residues. The germline gives CDR1 KGHSH, CDR2 LQKENI. The junction had 10 bases not matched to a gene; V was cut back by 3 bases and J by 4 bases. The CDR3 DNA reads TGTGCCAGCTCACCGAGACTAGCGGGTTATAGGGCAGATACGCAGTATTTT. Amino acid sequence: CASSPRLAGYRADTQYF.

This chain joins TRBV5-5 and TRBJ2-2; TRBD2 agrees at 7 bases. There are 16 residues in the CDR3. V was pared by 1 base and J by 1 base, with 4 bases of the junction left unmatched. The germline V gene encodes CDR1 SGHKS and CDR2 YYEKEE (reference sequence). CDR3 in DNA: TGTGCCAGCAGCTTGACGTCTAGCGGGAACACCGGGGAGCTGTTTTTT. It yields the protein CASSLTSSGNTGELFF.

CDR3 coding DNA: TGCGCCAGCAGCCAAGGAGTGAGACTAGGGGTGGCTGAGCAGTTCTTC. This codes for CASSQGVRLGVAEQFF. The V gene is TRBV4-1, the J gene TRBJ2-1; a weak D match, TRBD2 (6 bases). CDR1 is MGHRA and CDR2 is YSYEKL in the germline V gene. CDR3 length: 16 amino acids. V lost 1 base and J lost 9, with 19 bases in between.

The DNA for the CDR3 is TGTGCCAGCACCCCTAGCGGGAGGTCCAAAAACATTCAGTACTTC. Its translation is CASTPSGRSKNIQYF. V gene TRBV7-8 combines with J gene TRBJ2-4, with TRBD2 identical over 11 bases. Germline CDR1 SGHVS, CDR2 FQNEAQ. J lost 2 bases, V lost 7 bases, and 4 bases had no gene match. CDR3 size: 15 residues.